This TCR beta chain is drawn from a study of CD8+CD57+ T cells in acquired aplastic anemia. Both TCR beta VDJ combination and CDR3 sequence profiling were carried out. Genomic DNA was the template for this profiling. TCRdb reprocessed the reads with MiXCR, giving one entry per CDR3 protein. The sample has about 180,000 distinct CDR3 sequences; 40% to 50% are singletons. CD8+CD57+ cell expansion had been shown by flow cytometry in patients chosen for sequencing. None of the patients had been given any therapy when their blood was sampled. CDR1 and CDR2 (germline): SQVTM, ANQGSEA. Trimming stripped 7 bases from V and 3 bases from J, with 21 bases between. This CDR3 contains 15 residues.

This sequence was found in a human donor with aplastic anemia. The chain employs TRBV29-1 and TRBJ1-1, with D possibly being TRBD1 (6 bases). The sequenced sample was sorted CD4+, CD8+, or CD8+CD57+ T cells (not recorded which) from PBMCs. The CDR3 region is CSDTGTRVPHTEAFF. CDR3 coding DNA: TGCAGCGATACCGGGACACGCGTTCCCCACACTGAAGCTTTCTTT.